This passage covers 14 T cell receptor beta chains from one sample sequenced in a study of beta chain features in type 1 diabetes. The study, taken as a whole, reports: For Type 1 diabetes patients, all four CD4+ subsets carried TCRB CDR3s that were moderately but significantly shorter.

These receptors' antigens are unknown. As every portion of the isolated RNA was reverse transcribed, the sequencing read expressed TCRB transcripts. Sequencing was performed with immunoSEQ multiplex PCR; in TCRdb, only in-frame clones are kept and a portion is missing. The sample contains fewer than 450,000 clones, approximately 12% of which appear only once. The sample consisted of naive CD4+ T cells from blood. The receptors derive from a woman younger than 35 with type 1 diabetes.

In its sample, this clone was seen a few times. The chain combines TRBV19 with TRBJ2-3, with a possible D match to TRBD2 (5 bases). The germline V gene encodes CDR1 LNHDA and CDR2 SQIVND (reference sequence). V dropped 11 bases and J dropped 4 bases, with 16 bases sitting between them. The CDR3 has 13 amino acids. The CDR3 coding sequence is TGTGCCTGCCGGGTTCCCGGGGCAGATACGCAGTATTTT. This translates into CACRVPGADTQYF.

The sample holds a few counts of this clone. This chain joins TRBV27 and TRBJ2-7; D may be TRBD2 (6 bases). V was trimmed by 6 bases and J by 1 base, leaving 19 bases between them. The CDR3 is 16 residues long. CDR1 is MNHEY and CDR2 is SMNVEV in the germline V gene (reference sequence). CDR3 amino acids: CASSIAPPGLSYEQYF. CDR3 nucleotides: TGTGCCAGCAGCATAGCCCCCCCGGGACTTTCCTACGAGCAGTACTTC.

This clone was detected only a few times. J is TRBJ2-6 and V is TRBV19; D gene ambiguous. Germline V gives CDR1 LNHDA, CDR2 SQIVND (reference sequence). The CDR3 sequence is 13 residues long. The germline V and J ends were trimmed by 6 bases and 1 base, with 4 bases remaining between them. CDR3 in amino acids: CASSYSGANVLTF. In nucleotides, the CDR3 is TGTGCCAGTAGCTATTCTGGGGCCAACGTCCTGACTTTC. Variable domain in full (rest from reference TRBV19 and TRBJ2-6): DGGITQSPKYLFRKEGQNVTLSCEQNLNHDAMYWYRQDPGQGLRLIYYSQIVNDFQKGDIAEGYSVSREKKESFPLTVTSAQKNPTAFYLCASSYSGANVLTFGAGSRLTVL.

This clone was observed a handful of times. V usage is TRBV7-2 and J usage is TRBJ1-1, with 12 positions matching TRBD1. The V gene end was trimmed by 5 bases and the J gene end by 1 base; junction bases not matched to a gene: 11. CDR3 length: 18 residues. Germline CDR1 reads SGHTA; CDR2 reads FQGNSA. The CDR3 region is CASSPRPGQGAGNTEAFF. The CDR3 DNA sequence: TGTGCCAGCAGCCCGCGACCGGGACAGGGGGCAGGGAACACTGAAGCTTTCTTT.

This clone has a handful of counts. The CDR3 reads CASKGASAANEQFF. Written as DNA, the CDR3 is TGTGCCAGCAAAGGGGCTAGCGCGGCTAATGAGCAGTTCTTC. The chain links TRBV2 to TRBJ2-1, with D possibly matching TRBD2 (6 bases). The CDR3 runs 14 residues. Trimming stripped 7 bases from V and 7 bases from J, with 17 bases between. Germline assignment: CDR1 SNHLY and CDR2 FYNNEI.

This chain connects TRBV5-1 to TRBJ2-7, with TRBD2 identical over 11 bases. Germline lookup yields CDR1 SGHRS and CDR2 YFSETQ. V lost 4 bases to trimming and J lost 0 bases; unmatched junction nucleotides: 3. CDR3 length equals 15 residues. The CDR3 DNA reads TGCGCCAGCAGCCGACTAGCGGGACCCTCCTACGAGCAGTACGTC. Its protein is CASSRLAGPSYEQYV.

This clone has just a few counts. The chain recombines TRBV30 with TRBJ2-1, with 11 bases that match TRBD2. The trim removed 1 base at V and 4 bases at J, leaving 6 bases unmatched. Germline CDR1 reads GTSNPN; CDR2 reads SVGIG (reference sequence). There are 16 residues in the CDR3. In nucleotides, the CDR3 is TGTGCCTGGAGTGGAGGTAGGACTAGCGGGTACAATGAGCAGTTCTTC. Protein product: CAWSGGRTSGYNEQFF.

In this sample, this clone turned up a few times. This chain links TRBV5-1 with TRBJ2-7, with 9 positions matching TRBD1. The CDR3 has 14 amino acids. Trimming removed 4 bases from V and 0 bases from J; junction bases left unmatched: 2. The germline V gene encodes CDR1 SGHRS and CDR2 YFSETQ. CDR3 protein: CASSGTGRSYEQYF. Written as DNA, the CDR3 is TGCGCCAGCAGCGGGACAGGGCGCTCCTACGAGCAGTACTTC.

V is TRBV5-1 and J is TRBJ2-2, with D uncertain. From germline, CDR1 is SGHRS and CDR2 YFSETQ. CDR3 length equals 15 residues. Trimming stripped 1 base from V and 5 bases from J, with 12 bases between. CDR3 nucleotide sequence: TGCGCCAGCAGCTTGAGATCGACACAGACCGGGGAGCTGTTTTTT. Translation: CASSLRSTQTGELFF. The full variable domain, in which reference TRBV5-1 and TRBJ2-2 provide the parts outside the CDR3, is KAGVTQTPRYLIKTRGQQVTLSCSPISGHRSVSWYQQTPGQGLQFLFEYFSETQRNKGNFPGRFSGRQFSNSRSEMNVSTLELGDSALYLCASSLRSTQTGELFFGEGSRLTVL.

This clone was counted a few times. The rearrangement joins TRBV28 to TRBJ2-1, with D perhaps matching TRBD1 (5 bases). The CDR3 has 13 residues. CDR1 and CDR2 (germline): MDHEN, SYDVKM. Trimming pared 6 bases from V and 3 bases from J, leaving 9 bases between. Written as DNA, the CDR3 is TGTGCCAGCAGAGGGCAGGGCTACAATGAGCAGTTCTTC. This translates into CASRGQGYNEQFF.

This clone showed up just a few times. The rearrangement uses TRBV7-9 and TRBJ1-5; TRBD1 is a possible D gene (5 bases). The CDR3 consists of 15 residues. The germline V and J ends were trimmed by 3 bases and 5 bases, with 14 bases remaining between them. Germline CDR1 is SEHNR and CDR2 is FQNEAQ (reference sequence). The CDR3: CASSLGGGSYQPQHF. In DNA form, the CDR3 reads TGTGCCAGCAGCTTGGGGGGTGGGTCGTATCAGCCCCAGCATTTT.

Concerning this clone: The sample holds other DNA sequences that translate to the same CDR3. The CDR3 loop reads CASSLQGTGELFF. The CDR3 DNA follows: TGCGCCAGCAGCCTGCAGGGAACCGGGGAGCTGTTTTTT. J is TRBJ2-2 and V is TRBV5-1; TRBD1 is a possible D gene (5 bases). This CDR3 has 13 residues. CDR1 SGHRS and CDR2 YFSETQ come from the germline V gene. V lost 4 bases and J 5 bases, leaving 9 bases between the germline ends.

This rearrangement joins TRBV18 to TRBJ2-1, with 8 bases that match TRBD2. Germline assignment: CDR1 KGHSH and CDR2 LQKENI. The CDR3 length is 15 residues. Trimming cost V 3 bases and J 8 bases; bases outside gene matches: 9. Here the CDR3 DNA reads TGTGCCAGCTCACCGGCCAGCGGGAGTGCCTATGAGCAGTTCTTC. It yields the protein CASSPASGSAYEQFF.

This clone was picked up a small number of times. The chain carries TRBV7-2 and TRBJ1-2; the match to TRBD1 covers 8 bases. Germline V gene lookup returns CDR1 SGHTA and CDR2 FQGNSA. The CDR3 has 15 amino acids. Trimming removed 4 bases from V and 4 bases from J; junction bases left unmatched: 8. CDR3 DNA: TGTGCCAGCAGCTGGGGGCAGGGGGCAAGCTATGGCTACACCTTC. Protein sequence: CASSWGQGASYGYTF. The full variable domain, its missing parts supplied by reference TRBV7-2 and TRBJ1-2, is GAGVSQSPSNKVTEKGKDVELRCDPISGHTALYWYRQSLGQGLEFLIYFQGNSAPDKSGLPSDRFSAERTGGSVSTLTIQRTQQEDSAVYLCASSWGQGASYGYTFGSGTRLTVV.